Listed below are T cell receptor beta chains from one sample, sequenced in a study of cytomegalovirus exposure and HLA in healthy donors. Data came from immunoSEQ multiplex PCR; TCRdb stores just in-frame clones and leaves some out. The table includes about 150,000 clones, around 80% detected once. The material sequenced was PBMCs. The receptors were gathered from a woman between 40 and 55 years old in good health and CMV-seropositive. Both conserved end residues are part of each CDR3. The order of the fields is J gene, D gene, V gene, clone size, CDR3 DNA, CDR3 protein. D genes are given only for firm matches. Rows give clone size only sometimes, using once, few, many, or a class for an expanded clone.

>TRBJ2-2|-|TRBV2|-
TGTGCCAGCAGTGAATTGGGACAGAACACCGGGGAGCTGTTTTTT
CASSELGQNTGELFF
>TRBJ1-5|TRBD1|TRBV7-2|-
TGTGCCAGCAGCTTAGGGACAGGGGGCAGTCAGCCCCAGCATTTT
CASSLGTGGSQPQHF
>TRBJ2-3|TRBD1|TRBV14|-
TGTGCCAGCAGCCTAGGGAACAGGGGGCCGCAGTATTTT
CASSLGNRGPQYF
>TRBJ2-6|-|TRBV19|-
TGTGCCAGTATGCTTATGGGGGGAGTGCGTGGGGCCAACGTCCTGACTTTC
CASMLMGGVRGANVLTF
>TRBJ2-5|-|TRBV6-1|-
TGTGCCAGCAGTGAGCGGAACACCCCGGCGACCCAGTACTTC
CASSERNTPATQYF
>TRBJ2-1|TRBD2|TRBV5-4|-
TGTGCCAGCTCTAGCGGGAGTACAAATGAGCAGTTCTTC
CASSSGSTNEQFF
>TRBJ1-3|-|TRBV10-2|once
TGCGCCAGCAGTGAACCCAGGGGCCACACCATATATTTT
CASSEPRGHTIYF
>TRBJ2-3|TRBD2|TRBV6-5|-
TGTGCCAGCAGGCTAGCGGGGGGCACAGATACGCAGTATTTT
CASRLAGGTDTQYF
>TRBJ1-1|-|TRBV6-1|once
TGTGCCAGCAGTGAAGCCGGGACAACCGAAGCTTTCTTT
CASSEAGTTEAFF
>TRBJ1-2|TRBD1|TRBV27|-
TGTGCCAGCAGGCGTGGACAGGGGGCGGGAGGCTACACCTTC
CASRRGQGAGGYTF
>TRBJ1-5|-|TRBV6-1|few
TGTGCCAGCAGTGAAGACCCCGGCAGCGGCCAGCCCCAGCATTTT
CASSEDPGSGQPQHF
>TRBJ2-2|TRBD1|TRBV5-1|-
TGCGCCAGCAGCTTGCGGACAGGGGTCTACACCGGGGAGCTGTTTTTT
CASSLRTGVYTGELFF
>TRBJ2-2|TRBD1|TRBV19|-
TGTGCCAGTAGTGAACAGGGGATGAACACCGGGGAGCTGTTTTTT
CASSEQGMNTGELFF
>TRBJ2-2|TRBD2|TRBV2|-
TGTGCCAGCAAGCGGGGTAGCGGGAACACCGGGGAGCTGTTTTTT
CASKRGSGNTGELFF
>TRBJ2-1|TRBD2|TRBV28|-
TGTGCCAGCAGTTTCCCAGCGGGGGAAGGGTTCTTC
CASSFPAGEGFF
>TRBJ2-3|TRBD2|TRBV9|-
TGTGCCAGCGGTGATGCTAGCGGGTTTGGTCATACGCAGTATTTT
CASGDASGFGHTQYF
>TRBJ2-7|TRBD2|TRBV29-1|once
TGCAGCGTTAACGGGCTAGCGGGAGTCGAGCAGTACTTC
CSVNGLAGVEQYF
>TRBJ2-1|TRBD1|TRBV11-2|-
TGTGCCAGCAACCCTGGCCACGGGACAGGGACTAATGAGCAGTTCTTC
CASNPGHGTGTNEQFF
>TRBJ2-1|TRBD2|TRBV4-1|-
TGCGCCAGCAGCCATGATAGCGGGAGGGCCCAGGTCAATGAGCAGTTCTTC
CASSHDSGRAQVNEQFF
>TRBJ2-7|TRBD1|TRBV12-5|-
TGTGCTAGTGGTTACCCACAGGGGAAAGGGTACGAGCAGTACTTC
CASGYPQGKGYEQYF